Each of the 12 T cell receptor beta chains below was sequenced from the same sample in a study of T cell responses to AZD1222 COVID-19 vaccine. TCRdb's copy holds only in-frame clones and misses some; the assay was immunoSEQ multiplex PCR. The sample carries approximately 150,000 clones, approximately 93% recorded once. The sample consisted of peripheral blood, taken on day 0 of AZD1222 vaccination. Receptor source: an adult in good health.

The J gene is TRBJ2-1, the V gene TRBV5-1; the D call may be TRBD1 or TRBD2 (6 bases each). Germline V gene lookup returns CDR1 SGHRS and CDR2 YFSETQ. The CDR3 has 16 amino acids. V was trimmed by 3 bases and J by 5 bases, leaving 18 bases between them. CDR3 region: CASSSVARGPNNEQFF. In DNA, the CDR3 is TGCGCCAGCAGCTCAGTGGCTCGGGGGCCTAACAATGAGCAGTTCTTC. The whole variable domain, filled in from reference TRBV5-1 and TRBJ2-1, reads KAGVTQTPRYLIKTRGQQVTLSCSPISGHRSVSWYQQTPGQGLQFLFEYFSETQRNKGNFPGRFSGRQFSNSRSEMNVSTLELGDSALYLCASSSVARGPNNEQFFGPGTRLTVL.

This clone was detected a few times. This chain joins TRBV13 and TRBJ1-1; possible D gene TRBD1, 5 bases. V was clipped by 3 bases and J by 6 bases, with 5 bases between them. This CDR3 is 11 amino acids long. The germline V gene has CDR1 PRHDT and CDR2 FYEKMQ (reference sequence). CDR3 DNA: TGTGCCAGCAGCTTGGGGGCTGAAGCTTTCTTT. This translates into CASSLGAEAFF.

This clone is a singleton in its sample. This chain joins TRBV14 and TRBJ1-4; D ambiguous. Trimming stripped 2 bases from V and 0 bases from J, with 7 bases between. Germline V gene sequence: CDR1 SGHDN, CDR2 FVKESK. This CDR3 contains 15 residues. The CDR3 nucleotides are TGTGCCAGCAGCCAAAACGGTGCAACTAATGAAAAACTGTTTTTT. Its translation: CASSQNGATNEKLFF.

The V and J genes are TRBV7-9 and TRBJ2-5; D is undetermined. Germline V gene sequence: CDR1 SEHNR, CDR2 FQNEAQ (reference sequence). Trimming shortened V by 3 bases and J by 2 bases, and 10 bases separated the two germline ends. CDR3 length: 14 amino acids. The DNA of the CDR3 is TGTGCCAGCAGCTTCGACCAGCATCAAGAGACCCAGTACTTC. Translation gives CASSFDQHQETQYF.

CDR3 amino acids: CASSPWRSNQPQHF. The CDR3 coding sequence is TGTGCCAGCAGCCCGTGGAGGAGCAATCAGCCCCAGCATTTT. The chain links TRBV3-1 (or the pseudogene TRBV3-2) to TRBJ1-5; no firm D call. Deletions cut 4 bases from V and 1 base from J, with 8 bases between. CDR3 size: 14 residues. Germline-derived CDR1 and CDR2 are LGHDT and YNNKEL (reference sequence).

This chain uses TRBV6-5 with TRBJ1-4, with D perhaps matching TRBD1 (5 bases). Germline V gene data show CDR1 as MNHEY and CDR2 as SVGAGI. The CDR3 extends over 13 amino acids. V lost 7 bases to trimming and J lost 8 bases, with 14 bases between them. CDR3 in DNA: TGTGCCAGCATGGAGGTCAGGGCCGAAAAACTGTTTTTT. Its translation is CASMEVRAEKLFF.

J is TRBJ1-2 and V is TRBV12-3 or TRBV12-4; D gene unclear. CDR3 size: 13 residues. V gave up 6 bases and J gave up 2 bases, with 10 bases separating them. The CDR3 protein is CASSIGENYGYTF. The CDR3, as DNA: TGTGCCAGCAGCATTGGGGAAAACTATGGCTACACCTTC.

The chain is built from TRBV2 and TRBJ1-2; D gene ambiguous. This CDR3 has 12 amino acids. The V end lost 7 bases, the J end lost 4 bases, and 10 bases lay between the germline ends. CDR1 is SNHLY, CDR2 FYNNEI, per germline. In nucleotides, the CDR3 is TGTGCCAGCACGGGCATGGCCTATGGCTACACCTTC. Translated, it gives CASTGMAYGYTF.

The V and J genes are TRBV19 and TRBJ1-6, with unresolved D. This CDR3 contains 13 residues. V was cut by 6 bases and J by 3 bases, with 6 bases left in between. Germline assignment: CDR1 LNHDA and CDR2 SQIVND (reference sequence). The CDR3 DNA follows: TGTGCCAGTAGCGGATACTATAATTCACCCCTCCACTTT. Translating it yields CASSGYYNSPLHF. The entire variable domain, with the rest obtained from reference TRBV19 and TRBJ1-6, is as follows: DGGITQSPKYLFRKEGQNVTLSCEQNLNHDAMYWYRQDPGQGLRLIYYSQIVNDFQKGDIAEGYSVSREKKESFPLTVTSAQKNPTAFYLCASSGYYNSPLHFGNGTRLTVT.

The gene calls are TRBV7-6 and TRBJ1-5; tentative D call: TRBD1 (6 bases). The germline CDR1 and CDR2 sequences are SGHVS and FNYEAQ. The CDR3 runs to 15 residues. V was shortened by 5 bases and J by 7 bases, with 18 bases between the two germline ends. CDR3 sequence: CASSPRTGANQPQHF. DNA of the CDR3: TGTGCCAGCAGCCCCCGGACGGGGGCGAACCAGCCCCAGCATTTT. The whole variable domain, remainder taken from reference TRBV7-6 and TRBJ1-5, is GAGVSQSPRYKVTKRGQDVALRCDPISGHVSLYWYRQALGQGPEFLTYFNYEAQQDKSGLPNDRFSAERPEGSISTLTIQRTEQRDSAMYRCASSPRTGANQPQHFGDGTRLSIL.

This chain connects TRBV6-5 to TRBJ1-2, with TRBD1 as a possible D gene (5 bases). Germline V lookup: CDR1 MNHEY, CDR2 SVGAGI. Trimming stripped 6 bases from V and 3 bases from J, with 14 bases between. The CDR3 consists of 14 residues. The CDR3 region has the DNA TGTGCCAGCAGCCAGGGAGACAGCTACTATGGCTACACCTTC. Protein: CASSQGDSYYGYTF.

This chain uses TRBV19 with TRBJ1-2, with D possibly being TRBD1 (6 bases). The CDR3 totals 15 residues. CDR1 and CDR2 from the germline V gene are LNHDA and SQIVND (reference sequence). Deletions cut 3 bases from V and 1 base from J, with 12 bases between. In DNA form, the CDR3 reads TGTGCCAGTAGTATTCAATACAGGGATAACTATGGCTACACCTTC. Translating it yields CASSIQYRDNYGYTF.